Each of the 18 T cell receptor beta chains below was sequenced from the same sample in a study of identical twins. TCRdb re-called the 5' RACE reads through MiXCR, storing one row per CDR3 protein. The sample has some 1,700,000 distinct CDR3 sequences, roughly 35% seen once. Sequencing was done on a sample of cord blood. These receptor sequences come from a newborn girl in good health.

CDR3 protein: CASSSNGPLGPTQYF. In nucleotides, the CDR3 is TGTGCCAGCAGCTCAAATGGGCCCTTGGGACCCACGCAGTATTTT. The rearrangement links TRBV27 to TRBJ2-3, with D perhaps being TRBD1 or TRBD2 (5 bases each). Germline V gives CDR1 MNHEY, CDR2 SMNVEV (reference sequence). Trimming removed 6 bases at V and 9 bases at J, with 22 bases between. The CDR3 is 15 amino acids.

V and J are TRBV27 and TRBJ1-1, with TRBD1 as a possible D gene (5 bases). CDR1 and CDR2 (germline): MNHEY, SMNVEV (reference sequence). This CDR3 comprises 13 residues. V dropped 3 bases and J dropped 3 bases, with 8 bases sitting between them. The CDR3 is CASSFEGDTEAFF. DNA of the CDR3: TGTGCCAGCAGTTTTGAAGGGGACACTGAAGCTTTCTTT.

This clonotype occurred a few times. The V gene is TRBV28, the J gene TRBJ2-5; D gene ambiguous. The V end lost 6 bases, the J end lost 1 base, and 15 bases lay between the germline ends. The CDR3 extends over 15 amino acids. CDR1 and CDR2 (germline): MDHEN, SYDVKM. The CDR3 region is CASSSFLSVQETQYF. CDR3 in DNA: TGTGCCAGCAGCTCCTTTCTCAGCGTCCAAGAGACCCAGTACTTC.

The chain joins TRBV12-3 or TRBV12-4 to TRBJ2-5, with TRBD1 identical over 8 bases. The J call may be faulty, since TRBJ2-7 better matches the DNA end. The CDR3 is 13 residues long. The DNA for the CDR3 is TGTGCCAGCAATAGGAGACAGGGGAACGAGCAGTACTTC. Residues: CASNRRQGNEQYF.

With respect to this clonotype: At one end the junction does not follow the germline gene, possibly because of a read error. The chain combines TRBV5-6 with TRBJ1-6; maybe TRBD1 (6 bases). Germline lookup yields CDR1 SGHDT and CDR2 YYEEEE. The CDR3 totals 15 residues. The CDR3 nucleotides read TGTGCCGGCAGCTTAGGGGGGTCAGTCTATTCACCCCTCCACTTT. Translation: CAGSLGGSVYSPLHF.

The V call is TRBV12-3 or TRBV12-4, the J call TRBJ1-5, with D possibly matching TRBD1 (6 bases). The CDR3 length is 14 residues. Trimming pared 6 bases from V and 6 bases from J, leaving 15 bases between. The CDR3 nucleotides read TGTGCCAGCAGCCTAAACAGGGCAGGTCAGCCCCAGCATTTT. It is translated as CASSLNRAGQPQHF.

The chain couples TRBV2 to TRBJ2-7; a weak D match, TRBD2 (5 bases). The CDR3 is 13 amino acids. Germline CDR1 and CDR2: SNHLY and FYNNEI. V was shortened by 10 bases and J by 2 bases, with 15 bases between the two germline ends. CDR3 sequence (DNA): TGTGCCAACCAAAGGAGGAGTCCCTACGAGCAGTACTTC. This codes for CANQRRSPYEQYF.

As to this clonotype: An end of the junction differs from the germline gene, which may be a read error. CDR3 residues: CASGLEPLLSKNIQYF. Here the CDR3 DNA reads TGTGCCAGCGGCTTAGAACCCTTGTTATCCAAAAACATTCAGTACTTC. V gene TRBV11-1 combines with J gene TRBJ2-4; D gene ambiguous. This CDR3 has 16 amino acids. In germline, CDR1 is SGHAT, CDR2 FQDESV (reference sequence).

This clonotype was seen more than once but under ten times. The chain employs TRBV12-3 or TRBV12-4 and TRBJ2-5; 9 bases align to TRBD2. The V and J ends lost 5 bases and 4 bases, in that order; junction bases with no gene match: 11. The CDR3 is made up of 16 amino acids. CDR3 sequence (DNA): TGTGCCAGCAGTGGGGCCGGGACTAGCTCTAGAGAGACCCAGTACTTC. As protein: CASSGAGTSSRETQYF.

The chain couples TRBV7-9 to TRBJ1-1; no firm D call. Between the trimmed V and J ends, which lost 3 bases and 1 base, there was a span of 6 bases. The CDR3 length is 13 residues. CDR1 is SEHNR and CDR2 is FQNEAQ in the germline V gene (reference sequence). The CDR3 nucleotides are TGTGCCAGCAGCTTTCCGTCGAACACTGAAGCTTTCTTT. Protein sequence: CASSFPSNTEAFF.

V is TRBV7-2 and J is TRBJ2-1, with TRBD2 matching 12 bases. Looked up from germline, CDR1 is SGHTA and CDR2 is FQGNSA. V was clipped by 8 bases and J by 8 bases; unmatched bases: 4. This CDR3 has 13 amino acids. The CDR3 coding sequence is TGTGCCAGCGGGACTAGCGGGTTGGATGAGCAGTTCTTC. It specifies CASGTSGLDEQFF.

This rearrangement joins TRBV14 to TRBJ2-5; TRBD2 agrees at 7 bases. Germline CDR1 is SGHDN and CDR2 is FVKESK. The CDR3 runs 16 residues. V trimming: 0 bases; J trimming: 4 bases; junction bases outside the gene matches: 8. Written as DNA, the CDR3 is TGTGCCAGCAGCCAAGAATCAAGTTTAGCGGGAGAGACCCAGTACTTC. It encodes CASSQESSLAGETQYF. Complete variable domain (other parts from reference TRBV14 and TRBJ2-5): EAGVTQFPSHSVIEKGQTVTLRCDPISGHDNLYWYRRVMGKEIKFLLHFVKESKQDESGMPNNRFLAERTGGTYSTLKVQPAELEDSGVYFCASSQESSLAGETQYFGPGTRLLVL.

This clonotype was seen a handful of times. This sequence joins TRBV12-3 or TRBV12-4 and TRBJ2-7; D not certain. Trimming pared 2 bases from V and 4 bases from J, leaving 15 bases between. There are 15 residues in the CDR3. The CDR3 here is CASSLNLKGLYEQYF. DNA of the CDR3: TGTGCCAGCAGTTTAAACCTGAAGGGCCTTTACGAGCAGTACTTC.

V gene TRBV14 combines with J gene TRBJ2-1; D is unresolved. Germline V gene data show CDR1 as SGHDN and CDR2 as FVKESK. Trimming left V 2 bases short and J 2 bases short, with 13 bases between. This CDR3 is built from 16 residues. CDR3 loop: CASSQKGMAPYNEQFF. As DNA, the CDR3 is TGTGCCAGCAGCCAAAAGGGAATGGCCCCCTACAATGAGCAGTTCTTC.

The gene calls are TRBV3-1 and TRBJ1-3; the D gene is possibly TRBD1 (5 bases). V dropped 2 bases and J dropped 2 bases, with 16 bases sitting between them. CDR1 and CDR2 from the germline V gene are LGHDT and YNNKEL (reference sequence). The CDR3 covers 17 residues. The CDR3 DNA reads as TGTGCCAGCAGCCAATTATTTAGGGGAATAACTGGAAACACCATATATTTT. Translating it yields CASSQLFRGITGNTIYF.

The chain combines TRBV7-9 with TRBJ1-5, with 9 bases fitting TRBD1. With 1 base clipped from V and 1 base from J, the junction kept 5 bases outside the gene matches. CDR1 and CDR2 from the germline V gene are SEHNR and FQNEAQ (reference sequence). The CDR3 runs 17 residues. CDR3 sequence reads: CASSLGTGEWSNQPQHF. The DNA for the CDR3 is TGTGCCAGCAGCTTAGGGACAGGGGAGTGGAGCAATCAGCCCCAGCATTTT.

This rearrangement joins TRBV9 to TRBJ2-7, with D perhaps TRBD1 (6 bases). The CDR3 length is 15 residues. Trimming stripped 5 bases from V and 3 bases from J, with 18 bases between. Germline CDR1 reads SGDLS; CDR2 reads YYNGEE. The CDR3 reads CASSTGPPDYYEQYF. The CDR3, as DNA: TGTGCCAGCAGTACAGGGCCCCCGGATTACTACGAGCAGTACTTC.

This clonotype appeared many times. The rearrangement joins TRBV6-5 to TRBJ1-2; D gene uncertain. V gave up 8 bases and J gave up 4 bases, with 11 bases separating them. The CDR3 is 12 residues long. Germline V gene data show CDR1 as MNHEY and CDR2 as SVGAGI. The CDR3 nucleotides read TGTGCCAGCTCCCGGCGAGGCTATGGCTACACCTTC. Its translation: CASSRRGYGYTF.